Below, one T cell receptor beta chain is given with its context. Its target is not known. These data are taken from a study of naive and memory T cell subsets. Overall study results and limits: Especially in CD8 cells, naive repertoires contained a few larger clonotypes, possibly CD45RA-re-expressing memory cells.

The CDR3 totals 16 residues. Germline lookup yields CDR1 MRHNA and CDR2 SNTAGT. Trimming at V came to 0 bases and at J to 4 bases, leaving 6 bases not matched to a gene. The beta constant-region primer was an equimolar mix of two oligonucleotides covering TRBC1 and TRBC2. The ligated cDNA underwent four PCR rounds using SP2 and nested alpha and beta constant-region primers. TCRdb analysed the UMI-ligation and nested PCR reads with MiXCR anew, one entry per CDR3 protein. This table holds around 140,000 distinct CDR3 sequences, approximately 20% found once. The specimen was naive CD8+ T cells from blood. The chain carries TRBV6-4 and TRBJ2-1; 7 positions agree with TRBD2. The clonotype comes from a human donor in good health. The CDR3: CASSDSGGSGYNEQFF. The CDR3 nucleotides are TGTGCCAGCAGTGACTCTGGCGGGAGCGGGTACAATGAGCAGTTCTTC.